Below are 4 T cell receptor beta chains sequenced from a single sample in a study of T cells in pancreatic ductal adenocarcinoma. Measured with immunoSEQ multiplex PCR; TCRdb has only the in-frame clones, and not every one. The table records 7,500 to 9,500 clones, approximately 89% of them present only once. No neoadjuvant therapy was given to the selected pancreatic ductal adenocarcinoma patients before their surgery. Sequencing input: PBMCs. Receptors originate from a human donor with pancreatic ductal adenocarcinoma.

This chain joins TRBV6-6 and TRBJ1-1; TRBD1 might be the D (6 bases). CDR3 size: 14 residues. CDR1 is MNHNY, CDR2 SVGAGI, per germline (reference sequence). Trimming left V 2 bases short and J 3 bases short, with 10 bases between. CDR3 DNA: TGTGCCAGCAGTTACCAGGGGCTCCACACTGAAGCTTTCTTT. It codes for CASSYQGLHTEAFF.

The rearrangement links TRBV4-1 to TRBJ2-2; D not resolved. From germline, CDR1 is MGHRA and CDR2 YSYEKL. Trimming removed 2 bases at V and 2 bases at J, with 6 bases between. The CDR3 length is 14 residues. This chain's CDR3 is CASSQRVNTGELFF. CDR3 nucleotide sequence: TGCGCCAGCAGCCAACGGGTTAACACCGGGGAGCTGTTTTTT.

The chain carries TRBV27 and TRBJ2-5, with 11 bases aligning to TRBD2. CDR3 length: 16 amino acids. CDR1 is MNHEY, CDR2 SMNVEV, per germline (reference sequence). Losses at the gene ends were 5 bases for V and 9 bases for J; bases not matched to a gene: 14. The CDR3 DNA reads as TGTGCCAGCAGTCCCCTCCCGACTAGCGGGATCCCCCCCCAGTACTTC. This gives the protein CASSPLPTSGIPPQYF.

The genes are TRBV7-3 and TRBJ2-3; 12 bases match TRBD1. This CDR3 has 16 residues. J was trimmed by 2 bases and V by 4 bases; bases with no gene match: 4. CDR1 SGHTA and CDR2 FQGTGA come from the germline V gene. The CDR3 is CASSSMGQGATDTQYF. The CDR3 DNA follows: TGTGCCAGCAGCTCGATGGGACAGGGGGCCACAGATACGCAGTATTTT.